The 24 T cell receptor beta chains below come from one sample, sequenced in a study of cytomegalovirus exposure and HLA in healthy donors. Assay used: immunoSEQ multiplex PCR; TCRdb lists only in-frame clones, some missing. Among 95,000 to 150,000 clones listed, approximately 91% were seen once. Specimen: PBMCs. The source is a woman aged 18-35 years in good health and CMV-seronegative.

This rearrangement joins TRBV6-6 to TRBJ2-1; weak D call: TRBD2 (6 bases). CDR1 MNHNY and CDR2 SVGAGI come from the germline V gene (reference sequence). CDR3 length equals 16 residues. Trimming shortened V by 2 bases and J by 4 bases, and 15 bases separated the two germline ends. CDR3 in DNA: TGTGCCAGCAGTTACCTAGCGCCTAACTTGTACAATGAGCAGTTCTTC. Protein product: CASSYLAPNLYNEQFF.

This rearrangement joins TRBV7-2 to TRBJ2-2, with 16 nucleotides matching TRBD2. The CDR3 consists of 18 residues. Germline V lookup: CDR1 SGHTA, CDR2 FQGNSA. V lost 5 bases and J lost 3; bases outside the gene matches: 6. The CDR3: CASSMGLAGGQDTGELFF. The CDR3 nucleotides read TGTGCCAGCAGCATGGGACTAGCGGGAGGGCAGGACACCGGGGAGCTGTTTTTT. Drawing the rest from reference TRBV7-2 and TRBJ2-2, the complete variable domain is GAGVSQSPSNKVTEKGKDVELRCDPISGHTALYWYRQSLGQGLEFLIYFQGNSAPDKSGLPSDRFSAERTGGSVSTLTIQRTQQEDSAVYLCASSMGLAGGQDTGELFFGEGSRLTVL.

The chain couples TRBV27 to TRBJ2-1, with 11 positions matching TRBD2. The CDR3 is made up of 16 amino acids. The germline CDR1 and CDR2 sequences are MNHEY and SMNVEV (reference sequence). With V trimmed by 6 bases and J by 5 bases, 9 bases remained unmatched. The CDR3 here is CASRPILAGGHNEQFF. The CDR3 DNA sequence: TGTGCCAGCAGACCCATTCTAGCGGGAGGACACAATGAGCAGTTCTTC.

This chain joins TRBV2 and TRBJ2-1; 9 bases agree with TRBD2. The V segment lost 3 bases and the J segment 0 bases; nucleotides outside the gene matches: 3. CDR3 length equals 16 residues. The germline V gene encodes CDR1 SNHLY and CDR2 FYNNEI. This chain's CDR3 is CASSDRLAASYNEQFF. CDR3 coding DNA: TGTGCCAGCAGTGACCGACTAGCGGCCTCCTACAATGAGCAGTTCTTC.

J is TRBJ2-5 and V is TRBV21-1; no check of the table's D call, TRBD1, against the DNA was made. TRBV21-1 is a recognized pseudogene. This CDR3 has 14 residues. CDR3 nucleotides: TGTGCCAGCAGCACGGACAGGCCACAAGAGACCCAGTACTTC. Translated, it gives CASSTDRPQETQYF.

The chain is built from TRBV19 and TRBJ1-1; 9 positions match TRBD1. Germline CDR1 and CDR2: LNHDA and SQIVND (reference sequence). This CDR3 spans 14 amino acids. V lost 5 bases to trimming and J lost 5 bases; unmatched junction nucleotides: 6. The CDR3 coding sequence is TGTGCCAGTAGTGTACAGGGGGCTGGAACTGAAGCTTTCTTT. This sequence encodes CASSVQGAGTEAFF.

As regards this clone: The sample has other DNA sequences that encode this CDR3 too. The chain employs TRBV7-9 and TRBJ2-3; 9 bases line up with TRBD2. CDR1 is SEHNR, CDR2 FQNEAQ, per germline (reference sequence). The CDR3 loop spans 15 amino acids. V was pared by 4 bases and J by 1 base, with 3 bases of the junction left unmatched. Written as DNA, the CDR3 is TGTGCCAGCAGCTCCTTAGCGGGAGGCACAGATACGCAGTATTTT. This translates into CASSSLAGGTDTQYF.

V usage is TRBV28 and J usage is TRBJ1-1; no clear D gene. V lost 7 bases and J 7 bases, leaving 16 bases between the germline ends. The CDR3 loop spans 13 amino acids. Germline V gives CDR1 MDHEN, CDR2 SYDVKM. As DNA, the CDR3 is TGTGCCAGCAAAAAGAGGGCCCTGGGTGAAGCTTTCTTT. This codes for CASKKRALGEAFF.

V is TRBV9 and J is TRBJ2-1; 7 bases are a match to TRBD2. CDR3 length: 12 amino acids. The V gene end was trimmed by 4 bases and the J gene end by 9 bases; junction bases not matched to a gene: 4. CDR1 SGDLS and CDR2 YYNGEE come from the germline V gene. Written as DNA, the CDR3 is TGTGCCAGCAGCCCGACGGGGGGTGAGCAGTTCTTC. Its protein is CASSPTGGEQFF.

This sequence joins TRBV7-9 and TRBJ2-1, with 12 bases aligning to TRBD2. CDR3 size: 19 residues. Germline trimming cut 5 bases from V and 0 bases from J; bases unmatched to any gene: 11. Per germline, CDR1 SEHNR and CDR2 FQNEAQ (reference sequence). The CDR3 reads CASSPANPTSGSSYNEQFF. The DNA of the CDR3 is TGTGCCAGCAGCCCAGCGAACCCGACTAGCGGGAGCTCCTACAATGAGCAGTTCTTC. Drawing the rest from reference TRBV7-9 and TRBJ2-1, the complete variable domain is DTGVSQNPRHKITKRGQNVTFRCDPISEHNRLYWYRQTLGQGPEFLTYFQNEAQLEKSRLLSDRFSAERPKGSFSTLEIQRTEQGDSAMYLCASSPANPTSGSSYNEQFFGPGTRLTVL.

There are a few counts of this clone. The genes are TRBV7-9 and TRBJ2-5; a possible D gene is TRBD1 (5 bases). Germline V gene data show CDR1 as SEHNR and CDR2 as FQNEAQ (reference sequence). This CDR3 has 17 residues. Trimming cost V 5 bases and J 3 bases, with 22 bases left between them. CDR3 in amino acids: CASSASSLGLIKETQYF. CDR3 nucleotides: TGTGCCAGCAGCGCCTCGTCCTTGGGGCTCATCAAAGAGACCCAGTACTTC. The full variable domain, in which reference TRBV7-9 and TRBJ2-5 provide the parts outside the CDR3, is DTGVSQNPRHKITKRGQNVTFRCDPISEHNRLYWYRQTLGQGPEFLTYFQNEAQLEKSRLLSDRFSAERPKGSFSTLEIQRTEQGDSAMYLCASSASSLGLIKETQYFGPGTRLLVL.

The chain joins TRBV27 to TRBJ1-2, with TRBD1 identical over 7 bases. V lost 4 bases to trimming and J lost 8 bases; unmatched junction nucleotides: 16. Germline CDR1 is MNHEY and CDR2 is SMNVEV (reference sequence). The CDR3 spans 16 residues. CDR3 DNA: TGTGCCAGCAGTTCGGTTAGGGGGCGCGGGGTTCGCGGCTACACCTTC. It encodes CASSSVRGRGVRGYTF.

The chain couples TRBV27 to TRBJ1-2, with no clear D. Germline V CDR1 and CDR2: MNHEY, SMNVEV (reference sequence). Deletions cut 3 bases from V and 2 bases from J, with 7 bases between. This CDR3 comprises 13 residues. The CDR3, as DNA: TGTGCCAGCAGTTTCGGAGGGAACTATGGCTACACCTTC. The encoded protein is CASSFGGNYGYTF.

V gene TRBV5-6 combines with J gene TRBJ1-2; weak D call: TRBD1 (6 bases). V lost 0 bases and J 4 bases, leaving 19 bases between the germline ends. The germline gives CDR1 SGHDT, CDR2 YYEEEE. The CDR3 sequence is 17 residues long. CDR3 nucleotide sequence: TGTGCCAGCAGCTTGGGGACCACAGGGATCTCTGGCTATGGCTACACCTTC. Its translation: CASSLGTTGISGYGYTF.

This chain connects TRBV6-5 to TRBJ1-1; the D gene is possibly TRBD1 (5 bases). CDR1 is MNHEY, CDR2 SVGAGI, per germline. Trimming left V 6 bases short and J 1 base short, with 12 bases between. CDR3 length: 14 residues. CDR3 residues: CASSQAGENTEAFF. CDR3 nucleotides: TGTGCCAGCAGCCAAGCGGGGGAGAACACTGAAGCTTTCTTT.

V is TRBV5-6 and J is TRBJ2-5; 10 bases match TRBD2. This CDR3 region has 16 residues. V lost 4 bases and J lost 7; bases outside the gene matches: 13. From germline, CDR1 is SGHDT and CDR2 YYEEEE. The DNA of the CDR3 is TGTGCCAGCAGCCCCCTCGTAGCGGGAGGCCGGGGGACCCAGTACTTC. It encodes CASSPLVAGGRGTQYF.

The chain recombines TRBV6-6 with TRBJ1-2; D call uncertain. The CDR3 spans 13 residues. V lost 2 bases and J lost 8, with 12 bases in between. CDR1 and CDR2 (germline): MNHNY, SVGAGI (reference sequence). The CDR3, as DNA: TGTGCCAGCAGTTACGAACGGGGAGGAGGCTACACCTTC. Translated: CASSYERGGGYTF.

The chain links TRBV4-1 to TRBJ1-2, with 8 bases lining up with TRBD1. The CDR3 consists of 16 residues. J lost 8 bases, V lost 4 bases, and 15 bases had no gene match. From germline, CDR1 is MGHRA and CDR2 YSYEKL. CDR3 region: CASSPQYLDRVEGYTF. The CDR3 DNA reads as TGCGCCAGCAGCCCCCAGTACTTGGACAGGGTGGAGGGCTACACCTTC.

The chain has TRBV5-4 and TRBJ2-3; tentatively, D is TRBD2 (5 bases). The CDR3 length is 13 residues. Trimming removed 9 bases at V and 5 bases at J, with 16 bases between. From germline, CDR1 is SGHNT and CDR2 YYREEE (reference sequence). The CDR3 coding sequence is TGTGCCACCGCCGAGGGAAGGATAGATACGCAGTATTTT. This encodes CATAEGRIDTQYF. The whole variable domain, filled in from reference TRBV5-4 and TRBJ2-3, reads ETGVTQSPTHLIKTRGQQVTLRCSSQSGHNTVSWYQQALGQGPQFIFQYYREEENGRGNFPPRFSGLQFPNYSSELNVNALELDDSALYLCATAEGRIDTQYFGPGTRLTVL.

The CDR3 DNA is TGTGCCAGCAGCGCAGCGGAGAGCTCCTACGAGCAGTACTTC. This sequence encodes CASSAAESSYEQYF. This sequence joins TRBV6-1 and TRBJ2-7; D is perhaps TRBD2 (5 bases). V lost 6 bases and J 0 bases, leaving 12 bases between the germline ends. Germline loops: CDR1 MNHNS, CDR2 SASEGT. The CDR3 contains 14 residues.

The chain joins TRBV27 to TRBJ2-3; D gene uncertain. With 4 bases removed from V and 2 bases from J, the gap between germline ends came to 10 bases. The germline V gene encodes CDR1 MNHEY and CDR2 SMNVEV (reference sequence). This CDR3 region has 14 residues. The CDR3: CASSYSSSTDTQYF. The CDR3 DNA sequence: TGTGCCAGCAGTTACAGTTCTTCCACAGATACGCAGTATTTT.

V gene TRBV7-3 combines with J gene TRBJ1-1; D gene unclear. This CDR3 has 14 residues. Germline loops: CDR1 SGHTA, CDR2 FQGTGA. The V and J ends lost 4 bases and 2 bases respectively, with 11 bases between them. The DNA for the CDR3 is TGTGCCAGCAGCTCCTTGGGCCCAAACACTGAAGCTTTCTTT. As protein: CASSSLGPNTEAFF. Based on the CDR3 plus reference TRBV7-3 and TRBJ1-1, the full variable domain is GAGVSQTPSNKVTEKGKYVELRCDPISGHTALYWYRQSLGQGPEFLIYFQGTGAADDSGLPNDRFFAVRPEGSVSTLKIQRTERGDSAVYLCASSSLGPNTEAFFGQGTRLTVV.

The CDR3 coding sequence is TGCGCCAGCAGCTTGGCTCTGAACACTGAAGCTTTCTTT. Translating it yields CASSLALNTEAFF. The chain links TRBV5-1 to TRBJ1-1; no clear D. The CDR3 is made up of 13 amino acids. The V gene lost 0 bases and the J gene lost 0 bases, with 3 bases spanning the gap. Germline V gene data show CDR1 as SGHRS and CDR2 as YFSETQ.

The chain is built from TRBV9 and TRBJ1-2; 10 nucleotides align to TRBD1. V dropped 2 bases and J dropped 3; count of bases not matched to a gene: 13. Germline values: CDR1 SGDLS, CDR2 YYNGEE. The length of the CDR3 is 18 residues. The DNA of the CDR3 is TGTGCCAGCAGCGTGACGACAGGGGGCGATTATCGGGACTATGGCTACACCTTC. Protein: CASSVTTGGDYRDYGYTF. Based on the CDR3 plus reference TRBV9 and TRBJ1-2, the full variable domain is DSGVTQTPKHLITATGQRVTLRCSPRSGDLSVYWYQQSLDQGLQFLIQYYNGEERAKGNILERFSAQQFPDLHSELNLSSLELGDSALYFCASSVTTGGDYRDYGYTFGSGTRLTVV.